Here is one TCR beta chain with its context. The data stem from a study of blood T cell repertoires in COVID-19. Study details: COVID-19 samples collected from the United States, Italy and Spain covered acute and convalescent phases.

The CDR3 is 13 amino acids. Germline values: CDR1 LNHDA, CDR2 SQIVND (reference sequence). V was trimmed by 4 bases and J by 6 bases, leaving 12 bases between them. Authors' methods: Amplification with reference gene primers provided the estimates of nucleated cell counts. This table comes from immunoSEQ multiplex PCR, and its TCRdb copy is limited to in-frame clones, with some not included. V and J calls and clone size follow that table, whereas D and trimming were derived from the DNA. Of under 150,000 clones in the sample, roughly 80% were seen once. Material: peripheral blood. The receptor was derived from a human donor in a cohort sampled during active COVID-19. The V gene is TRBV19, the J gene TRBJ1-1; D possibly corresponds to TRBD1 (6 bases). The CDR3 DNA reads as TGTGCCAGTAGTACTACAGGGAGGGCTGAAGCTTTCTTT. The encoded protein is CASSTTGRAEAFF.